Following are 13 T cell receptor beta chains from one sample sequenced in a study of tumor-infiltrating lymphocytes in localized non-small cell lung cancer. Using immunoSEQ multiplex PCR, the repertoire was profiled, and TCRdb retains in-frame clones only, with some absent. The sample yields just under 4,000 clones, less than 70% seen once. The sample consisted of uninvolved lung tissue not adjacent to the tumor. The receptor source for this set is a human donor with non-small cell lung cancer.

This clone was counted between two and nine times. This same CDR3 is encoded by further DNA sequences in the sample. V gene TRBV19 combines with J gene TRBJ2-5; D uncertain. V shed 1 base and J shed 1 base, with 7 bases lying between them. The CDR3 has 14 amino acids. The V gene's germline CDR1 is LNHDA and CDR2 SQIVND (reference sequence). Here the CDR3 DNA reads TGTGCCAGTAGTATAGCTTCGGCCCAAGAGACCCAGTACTTC. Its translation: CASSIASAQETQYF.

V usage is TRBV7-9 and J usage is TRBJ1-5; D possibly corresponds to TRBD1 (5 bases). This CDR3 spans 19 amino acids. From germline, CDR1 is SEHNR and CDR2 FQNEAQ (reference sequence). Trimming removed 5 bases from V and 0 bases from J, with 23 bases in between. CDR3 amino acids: CASSTPGRKLIDSNQPQHF. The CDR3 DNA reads TGTGCCAGCAGCACCCCGGGACGTAAGCTAATCGATAGCAATCAGCCCCAGCATTTT. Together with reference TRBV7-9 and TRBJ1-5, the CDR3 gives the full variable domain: DTGVSQNPRHKITKRGQNVTFRCDPISEHNRLYWYRQTLGQGPEFLTYFQNEAQLEKSRLLSDRFSAERPKGSFSTLEIQRTEQGDSAMYLCASSTPGRKLIDSNQPQHFGDGTRLSIL.

This CDR3 is CASSLPAGVNTGELFF. CDR3 nucleotides: TGTGCCAGCAGCTTGCCGGCGGGGGTGAACACCGGGGAGCTGTTTTTT. The chain joins TRBV5-6 to TRBJ2-2; 7 bases align to TRBD2. The CDR3 consists of 16 residues. Germline lookup yields CDR1 SGHDT and CDR2 YYEEEE. V lost 1 base and J lost 1; bases outside the gene matches: 4.

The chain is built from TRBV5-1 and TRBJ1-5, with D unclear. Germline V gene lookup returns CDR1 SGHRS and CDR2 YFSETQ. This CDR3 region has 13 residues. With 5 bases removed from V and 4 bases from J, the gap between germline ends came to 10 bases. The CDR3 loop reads CASSPGSNQPQHF. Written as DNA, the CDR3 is TGCGCCAGCAGTCCCGGGTCGAATCAGCCCCAGCATTTT.

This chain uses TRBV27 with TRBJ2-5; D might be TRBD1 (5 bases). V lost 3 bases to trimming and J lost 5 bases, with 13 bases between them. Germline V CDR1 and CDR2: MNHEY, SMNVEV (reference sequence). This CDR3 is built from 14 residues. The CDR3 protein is CASSFVGHQETQYF. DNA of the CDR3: TGTGCCAGCAGTTTTGTGGGGCATCAGGAGACCCAGTACTTC.

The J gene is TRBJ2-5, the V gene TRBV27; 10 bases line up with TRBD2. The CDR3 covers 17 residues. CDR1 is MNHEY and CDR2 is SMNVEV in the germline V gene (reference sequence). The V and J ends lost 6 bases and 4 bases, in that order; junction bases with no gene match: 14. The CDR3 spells CASSRTAGGALAETQYF. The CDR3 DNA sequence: TGTGCCAGCAGCCGGACAGCGGGGGGGGCCCTGGCAGAGACCCAGTACTTC.

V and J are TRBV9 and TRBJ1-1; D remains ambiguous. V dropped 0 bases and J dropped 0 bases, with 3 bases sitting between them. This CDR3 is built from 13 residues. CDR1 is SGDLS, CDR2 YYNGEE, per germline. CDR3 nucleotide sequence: TGTGCCAGCAGCGTAGCGATGAACACTGAAGCTTTCTTT. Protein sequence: CASSVAMNTEAFF.

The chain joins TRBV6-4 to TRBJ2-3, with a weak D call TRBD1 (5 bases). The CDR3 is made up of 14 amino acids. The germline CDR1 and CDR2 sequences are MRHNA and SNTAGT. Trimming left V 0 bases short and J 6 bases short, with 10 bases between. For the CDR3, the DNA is TGTGCCAGCAGTGACTCGGGCAGGGCCGATACGCAGTATTTT. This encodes CASSDSGRADTQYF.

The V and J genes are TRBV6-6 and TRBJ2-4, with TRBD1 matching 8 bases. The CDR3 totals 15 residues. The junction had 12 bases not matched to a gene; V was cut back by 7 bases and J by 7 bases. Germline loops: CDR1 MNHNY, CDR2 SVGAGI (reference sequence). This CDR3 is CASTRPQGAGNIQYF. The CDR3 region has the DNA TGTGCCAGCACCCGTCCCCAGGGGGCCGGGAACATTCAGTACTTC.

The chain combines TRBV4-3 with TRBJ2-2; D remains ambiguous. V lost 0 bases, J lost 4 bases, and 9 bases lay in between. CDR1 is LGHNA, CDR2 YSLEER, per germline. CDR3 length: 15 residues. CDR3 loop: CASSQDIAVTGELFF. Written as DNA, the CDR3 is TGCGCCAGCAGCCAAGATATCGCGGTCACCGGGGAGCTGTTTTTT.

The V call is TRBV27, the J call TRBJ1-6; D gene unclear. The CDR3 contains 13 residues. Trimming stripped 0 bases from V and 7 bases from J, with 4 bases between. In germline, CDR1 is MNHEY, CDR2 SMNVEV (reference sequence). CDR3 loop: CASSLSSNSPLHF. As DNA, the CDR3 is TGTGCCAGCAGTTTATCTTCCAATTCACCCCTCCACTTT.

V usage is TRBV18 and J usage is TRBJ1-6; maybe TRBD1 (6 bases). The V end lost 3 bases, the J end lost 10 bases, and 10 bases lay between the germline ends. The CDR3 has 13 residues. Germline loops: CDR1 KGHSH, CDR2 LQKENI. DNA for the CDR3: TGTGCCAGCTCACCGGGGGGGCTCTCACCCCTCCACTTT. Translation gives CASSPGGLSPLHF.

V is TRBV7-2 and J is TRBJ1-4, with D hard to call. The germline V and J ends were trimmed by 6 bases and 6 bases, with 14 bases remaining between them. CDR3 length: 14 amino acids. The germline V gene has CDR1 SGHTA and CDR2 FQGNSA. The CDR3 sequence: CASSLGGWDEKLFF. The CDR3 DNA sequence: TGTGCCAGCAGTTTGGGAGGGTGGGATGAAAAACTGTTTTTT. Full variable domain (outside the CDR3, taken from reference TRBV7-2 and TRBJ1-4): GAGVSQSPSNKVTEKGKDVELRCDPISGHTALYWYRQSLGQGLEFLIYFQGNSAPDKSGLPSDRFSAERTGGSVSTLTIQRTQQEDSAVYLCASSLGGWDEKLFFGSGTQLSVL.